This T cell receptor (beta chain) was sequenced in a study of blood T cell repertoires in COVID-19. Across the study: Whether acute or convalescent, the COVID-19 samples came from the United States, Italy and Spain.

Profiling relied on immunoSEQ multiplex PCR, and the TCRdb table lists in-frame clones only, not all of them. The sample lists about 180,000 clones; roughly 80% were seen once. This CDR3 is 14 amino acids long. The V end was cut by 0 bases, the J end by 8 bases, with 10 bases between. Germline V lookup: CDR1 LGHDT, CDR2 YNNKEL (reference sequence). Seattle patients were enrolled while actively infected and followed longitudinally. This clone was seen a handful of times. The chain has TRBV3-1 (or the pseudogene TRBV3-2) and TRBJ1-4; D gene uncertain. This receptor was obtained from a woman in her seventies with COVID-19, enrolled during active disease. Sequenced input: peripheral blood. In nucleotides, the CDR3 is TGTGCCAGCAGCCAAGATTACGAGGTGGAAAAACTGTTTTTT. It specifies CASSQDYEVEKLFF.